The clone carrying this T cell receptor (beta chain) was seen a handful of times. What it recognizes is unknown. The authors diagnosed from clinical symptoms, serum thyroxine, TRAb, thyroid ultrasound and orbital computed tomography. RNA served as the template for amplifying TCR beta CDR3 regions. First-round RT-PCR relied on HTBI primers, and a second-round multiplex PCR came next. TCRdb re-derived calls from the multiplex PCR reads in MiXCR, one entry per CDR3 protein. This table holds 1 million to 1.3 million distinct CDR3 sequences, less than 45% found once. The data derive from a study of Graves' ophthalmopathy and Graves' hyperthyroidism. At the level of the study: Hyperthyroidism was considered stable when no ophthalmopathy appeared within 18 months of follow-up.

Trimming removed 6 bases from V and 0 bases from J, with 15 bases in between. The germline CDR1 and CDR2 sequences are MDHEN and SYDVKM. CDR3 length equals 16 residues. Study outcomes and limitations: Most thyroid-expanded clonotypes exceeding 0.001 frequency were also found in blood. Sensitivity reached 87.88% and specificity about 80% for a 13-signature model separating ophthalmopathy from stable hyperthyroidism.

This chain uses TRBV28 with TRBJ1-5; D might be TRBD1 (5 bases). This clonotype originated in an adult man with Graves' hyperthyroidism. Sequencing was carried out using peripheral blood or thyroid tissue (not recorded which). Written as DNA, the CDR3 is TGTGCCAGCAGAATGGGGCGACAGTATAGCAATCAGCCCCAGCATTTT. Protein product: CASRMGRQYSNQPQHF.